A selection of T cell receptor beta chains follows, all from one sample in a study of cytomegalovirus exposure and HLA in healthy donors. Using immunoSEQ multiplex PCR, the repertoire was profiled, and TCRdb retains in-frame clones only, with some absent. In the table there are roughly 150,000 clones, approximately 91% of which are singletons. Sequencing was carried out using PBMCs. The receptors derive from a man aged 18 to 30 in good health and CMV-seronegative. Each CDR3 is given with its conserved first and last residue. A D gene is named only where the DNA matches it firmly. Part of the rows lack a size; the others show once, few, many or a class for expanded clones.

- | TRBJ2-1 | TRBD1 | TRBV6-5 | TGTGCCAGCAGTTACTCGAAGGGACAGGGAGGAAATGAGCAGTTCTTC | CASSYSKGQGGNEQFF
- | TRBJ1-1 | - | TRBV20-1 | TGCAGTGCCCCAGTAAACACTGAAGCTTTCTTT | CSAPVNTEAFF
- | TRBJ1-3 | - | TRBV7-8 | TGTGCCAGCAGCTGGGGACTAACTGGCTCTGGAAACACCATATATTTT | CASSWGLTGSGNTIYF
- | TRBJ1-5 | - | TRBV9 | TGTGCCAGCAGCGCGGGCCAGGGTTTGGGTCAGCCCCAGCATTTT | CASSAGQGLGQPQHF
few | TRBJ1-1 | TRBD1 | TRBV19 | TGTGCCAGTAGTATTGTCCCGCGGACAGGAAATGAAGCTTTCTTT | CASSIVPRTGNEAFF
- | TRBJ1-4 | - | TRBV19 | TGTGCCAGTATTGGGACACCGAGGGGCGATGAAAAACTGTTTTTT | CASIGTPRGDEKLFF
- | TRBJ2-2 | - | TRBV2 | TGTGCCAGCAGTGCCACATCAGGGTACACCGGGGAGCTGTTTTTT | CASSATSGYTGELFF
- | TRBJ2-3 | - | TRBV9 | TGTGCCAGCAGCGCCTCCCCCCCGGATACGCAGTATTTT | CASSASPPDTQYF
once | TRBJ2-7 | - | TRBV19 | TGTGCCAGTAGTAAGAACAGGGTTTCGACCTACGAGCAGTACTTC | CASSKNRVSTYEQYF
few | TRBJ1-2 | - | TRBV30 | TGTGCCTGGAGTGTACTACTGTACTATGGCTACACCTTC | CAWSVLLYYGYTF
once | TRBJ2-3 | TRBD2 | TRBV5-4 | TGTGCCAGCAGCTTCGACGGACTAGCGGGGGGCGCTAGCACAGATACGCAGTATTTT | CASSFDGLAGGASTDTQYF
- | TRBJ2-3 | TRBD2 | TRBV6-1 | TGTGCCAGTGGACTAGCGGGGGTTCCCACAGATACGCAGTATTTT | CASGLAGVPTDTQYF
- | TRBJ1-5 | - | TRBV10-2 | TGCGCCAGGATTTTTGACAGGAGTTATAGCAATCAGCCCCAGCATTTT | CARIFDRSYSNQPQHF
- | TRBJ1-6 | - | TRBV6-1 | TGTGCCAGCAGTCCCTTCCGGGTGGATAATTCACCCCTCCACTTT | CASSPFRVDNSPLHF
- | TRBJ2-1 | - | TRBV5-1 | TGCGCCAGCAGCTTCTATGGCGGTGAGCAGTTCTTC | CASSFYGGEQFF
- | TRBJ2-2 | - | TRBV6-5 | TGTGCCAGCAGCCGGGTAATAGCGAACACCGGGGAGCTGTTTTTT | CASSRVIANTGELFF
- | TRBJ2-2 | - | TRBV7-3 | TGTGCCAGCAGCTCGGGGACATCCAGGGAGCTGTTTTTT | CASSSGTSRELFF
once | TRBJ1-6 | - | TRBV18 | TGTGCCAGCTCACAGGGGTTCCCCTATAATTCACCCCTCCACTTT | CASSQGFPYNSPLHF
- | TRBJ2-1 | TRBD1 | TRBV5-1 | TGCGCCAGCAGCTTCGACAGGGGGTTTTACAATGAGCAGTTCTTC | CASSFDRGFYNEQFF
- | TRBJ2-1 | TRBD2 | TRBV6-6 | TGTGCCAGCAGTTACCCCCGGGTAGCGGGAGGGAACGAGCAGTTCTTC | CASSYPRVAGGNEQFF
- | TRBJ2-5 | TRBD2 | TRBV7-2 | TGTGCCAGCCAAGCTTGGGGCGGGGGGGAAGAGACCCAGTACTTC | CASQAWGGGEETQYF
once | TRBJ2-7 | - | TRBV19 | TGTGCCAGTAGTATAGGAGGGCCCGATGGGGAGCAGTACTTC | CASSIGGPDGEQYF
- | TRBJ2-1 | TRBD2 | TRBV19 | TGTGCCAGTAGTGCTTGGACTAGCGGGAGGGTGGGTGAGCAGTTCTTC | CASSAWTSGRVGEQFF
- | TRBJ1-1 | - | TRBV21-1 | TGTGCCAGCGGCAACCGGGACAGGGGGGGATACACTGAAGCTTTCTTT | CASGNRDRGGYTEAFF
- | TRBJ1-2 | TRBD1 | TRBV30 | TGTGCCTGGAGGGTGACAGGGTTCGGCTACACCTTC | CAWRVTGFGYTF
- | TRBJ1-3 | TRBD1 | TRBV9 | TGTGCCAGCAGCCCCCACCTAACCGGGACAGGGAGGAACACCATATATTTT | CASSPHLTGTGRNTIYF
- | TRBJ2-7 | TRBD1 | TRBV5-1 | TGCGCCAGCACCTCGGACAGGACCTACGAGCAGTACTTC | CASTSDRTYEQYF
- | TRBJ2-7 | - | TRBV30 | TGTGCCTGGAGTGGCGACAGCTACGAGCAGTACTTC | CAWSGDSYEQYF
- | TRBJ1-5 | - | TRBV18 | TGTGCCAGCTCACCATCTCGTAGCAATCAGCCCCAGCATTTT | CASSPSRSNQPQHF
- | TRBJ2-7 | - | TRBV7-8 | TGTGCCAGCAGCACCCGGGACTTATTCGGCTCCTACGAGCAGTACTTC | CASSTRDLFGSYEQYF
- | TRBJ2-2 | TRBD2 | TRBV27 | TGTGCCAGCAGTGGCCCGAGGGGCGGGAGTTATACCGGGGAGCTGTTTTTT | CASSGPRGGSYTGELFF
- | TRBJ2-1 | TRBD2 | TRBV5-1 | TGCGCCAGCACCTCGACTAGCGGGGCCTACAATGAGCAGTTCTTC | CASTSTSGAYNEQFF
- | TRBJ2-7 | TRBD1 | TRBV7-9 | TGTGCCAGCAGCTCCAACTCCGGGACAGGGTACGAGCAGTACTTC | CASSSNSGTGYEQYF
- | TRBJ1-2 | TRBD1 | TRBV19 | TGTGCCAGTAGTATATGGGGACAGGGGTATGGCTACACCTTC | CASSIWGQGYGYTF
- | TRBJ2-3 | - | TRBV2 | TGTGCCAGCAGTGAAGGGTCGGGCAGGGCCACGCAGTATTTT | CASSEGSGRATQYF
- | TRBJ2-1 | TRBD2 | TRBV19 | TGTGCCAGCAAATATGGGACTAGCGGGCACTACAATGAGCAGTTCTTC | CASKYGTSGHYNEQFF
- | TRBJ1-5 | TRBD1 | TRBV18 | TGTGCCAGCTCACCACTACAGGGGGCAGGTCAGCCCCAGCATTTT | CASSPLQGAGQPQHF
few | TRBJ1-5 | - | TRBV18 | TGTGCCAGCTCACCCTTGGGCAGCAATCAGCCCCAGCATTTT | CASSPLGSNQPQHF
- | TRBJ2-1 | - | TRBV6-5 | TGTGCCAGCAGTTTTCTCGGGAGCGTCAATGAGCAGTTCTTC | CASSFLGSVNEQFF
- | TRBJ1-4 | TRBD1 | TRBV7-8 | TGTGCCAGCAGCGACAGGGGTAATGAAAAACTGTTTTTT | CASSDRGNEKLFF
once | TRBJ2-3 | TRBD1 | TRBV30 | TGTGCCTGGAGTACAGGGGGTGAGGTATATACGCAGTATTTT | CAWSTGGEVYTQYF
- | TRBJ2-7 | TRBD1 | TRBV7-3 | TGTGCCAGCAGCAAGGGACAGAGCTACGAGCAGTACTTC | CASSKGQSYEQYF
- | TRBJ2-3 | TRBD2 | TRBV10-3 | TGTGCCATCAGTGACCCCGGCGGTAGCGGGAGAGATACGCAGTATTTT | CAISDPGGSGRDTQYF
- | TRBJ1-6 | TRBD1 | TRBV7-9 | TGTGCCAGCACAGGAGGACAGGGTGAGAGGGGACCCCTCCACTTT | CASTGGQGERGPLHF
- | TRBJ1-2 | TRBD1 | TRBV9 | TGTGCCAGCAGCGGCCGGGACAGGGTGCACTATGGCTACACCTTC | CASSGRDRVHYGYTF
- | TRBJ1-5 | TRBD1 | TRBV5-8 | TGTGCCAGCAGCTACGGGACAGCTAATCAGCCCCAGCATTTT | CASSYGTANQPQHF
once | TRBJ2-3 | - | TRBV2 | TGTGCCAGCACCCCCTCGCGTCGCTCAGATACGCAGTATTTT | CASTPSRRSDTQYF
- | TRBJ2-3 | - | TRBV11-2 | TGTGCCAGCAGCTGGGAGCGGGGAGGGGGGGCAGATACGCAGTATTTT | CASSWERGGGADTQYF
- | TRBJ2-1 | TRBD2 | TRBV6-4 | TGTGCCAGCAGAGAGCGGGAGGGCCGTCGCGAGCAGTTCTTC | CASREREGRREQFF
- | TRBJ2-3 | TRBD2 | TRBV7-6 | TGTGCCAGCAGCCCCGGGACTACGGGAGTCGAGCAGTATTTT | CASSPGTTGVEQYF
- | TRBJ1-2 | TRBD1 | TRBV5-1 | TGCGCCAGCAGCTTGGTGACAGGGACCTATGGCTACACCTTC | CASSLVTGTYGYTF
- | TRBJ2-1 | TRBD2 | TRBV15 | TGTGCCACCAGCAGAGGGAAGACTAGCGGGAGGGACAATGAGCAGTTCTTC | CATSRGKTSGRDNEQFF
- | TRBJ2-3 | - | TRBV27 | TGTGCCAGCAGGTTACAGGGAGGCTTCACAGATACGCAGTATTTT | CASRLQGGFTDTQYF
- | TRBJ2-2 | TRBD2 | TRBV2 | TGTGCCAGCAGCCCCATGGGACTAGTGGGTTCGGGGGAGCTGTTTTTT | CASSPMGLVGSGELFF